This entry features one T cell receptor (beta chain) sequence. Its binding antigen is unknown. One base away there is no much larger clone; base qualities are not given. Per the germline V gene, MNHNS is the CDR1 and SASEGT is the CDR2. Measured from the cysteine to the phenylalanine, the CDR3 is 14 residues long. Only the CDR3 DNA is retained, 42 bases long and in frame from the first base. V sheds 1 base and J sheds 2 bases, leaving 8 bases between their ends. This specimen comes from a study of cytomegalovirus exposure and HLA in healthy donors (dated by TCRdb to 2017 to 2019). Regarding the research as a whole: A later analysis indicated that the 90 to 150 validation repertoires were generated on the platform also employed for the 720 or so repertoires of the first cohort. Along with the approximately 700-subject first cohort, a separate validation cohort of about 110 different subjects was used. To predict cytomegalovirus infection status, the study brought together high-throughput TCR immunosequencing, statistical association of individual TCRs with disease status, and machine learning. The aim of the study was to test whether cataloging public T cell receptors could identify signatures of past pathogen exposure. Beyond this particular receptor, the publication reports: In a later analysis, TCRs clustered in the first cohort were found to also tend to co-occur in the roughly 130 validation repertoires, with about 94% of cluster scores above 0. Cytomegalovirus status was reported to be diagnosed by the classifier with high specificity and sensitivity in both the original and validation cohorts. In vitro tests confirmed that a few of the cytomegalovirus-associated TCR beta chains recognize cytomegalovirus antigens. Across donors, most TCR sequences were observed very rarely, whereas some public TCRs were present in many individuals. The authors suggested that the approach could potentially be generalized to other disease states and immunological phenotypes. A later analysis had no HLA typing for the validation cohort, so co-occurrence there was scored across all 120 or so repertoires. The study listed around 160 TCR beta chains as associated with cytomegalovirus.

Donors formed part of the validation cohort, which comprised 120 or so subjects and was distinct from the first cohort of 550 to 850 subjects. Library construction relied on the immunoSEQ multiplex PCR assay. On the study's bioinformatics: A statistical classification framework was built for diagnosing cytomegalovirus status from the catalog of TCR beta chain sequences. This is the immuneACCESS table as TCRdb keeps it, with only in-frame sequences that have V and J called. A part of the clones is gone; compared with another copy, unresolved V genes explain less than half, and the rest is unexplained. V and J calls and clone size follow that table, whereas D and trimming were derived from the DNA. The sample yields some 110,000 clones; about nine tenths were counted once. The ten largest account for less than 2% of the sample.

Recombination joined TRBV6-1 with TRBJ2-5; no D gene can be assigned with confidence. The TCR originated in a woman aged 18 to 35 in good health and CMV-seropositive. Sequencing input: PBMCs. DNA sequence: TGTGCCAGCAGTGAAGGGAGTTGGCAAGAGACCCAGTACTTC. Its product reads: CASSEGSWQETQYF.